One sample yielded the 7 T cell receptor beta chains listed below, sequenced in a study of cytomegalovirus exposure and HLA in healthy donors. Sequencing used immunoSEQ multiplex PCR; TCRdb keeps in-frame clones, though not all of them. The sample records just over 20,000 clones, about 97% being singletons. Material for sequencing was PBMCs. The receptors were gathered from a man aged 25 to 40 in good health and CMV-seropositive.

This chain joins TRBV29-1 and TRBJ2-7; 10 bases agree with TRBD1. V lost 7 bases and J lost 6; bases outside the gene matches: 18. The CDR3 covers 16 residues. Germline CDR1 SQVTM, CDR2 ANQGSEA. CDR3 in amino acids: CSAILITGTGALEQYF. The CDR3 bases are TGCAGCGCCATACTTATAACTGGGACAGGGGCCCTCGAGCAGTACTTC.

For this clone: In the same sample, other DNA sequences code for this CDR3. V and J are TRBV13 and TRBJ2-3; D possibly corresponds to TRBD1 (5 bases). Germline loops: CDR1 PRHDT, CDR2 FYEKMQ (reference sequence). V lost 5 bases, J lost 9 bases, and 15 bases lay in between. The CDR3 covers 13 residues. CDR3 protein: CASSPGRAGTQYF. For the CDR3, the DNA is TGTGCCAGCAGCCCGGGCAGGGCCGGAACGCAGTATTTT.

The rearrangement joins TRBV28 to TRBJ2-7, with 12 bases that match TRBD2. The germline gives CDR1 MDHEN, CDR2 SYDVKM. Losses at the gene ends were 4 bases for V and 3 bases for J; bases not matched to a gene: 4. The CDR3 has 15 residues. CDR3 sequence (DNA): TGTGCCAGCAGTTCACTAGCGGGAGGTGACTACGAGCAGTACTTC. Protein product: CASSSLAGGDYEQYF.

J is TRBJ1-1 and V is TRBV7-9, with a possible D match to TRBD1 (5 bases). V was clipped by 8 bases and J by 4 bases, with 17 bases between them. Per the germline V gene, CDR1 is SEHNR and CDR2 is FQNEAQ (reference sequence). The CDR3 contains 14 residues. The CDR3 DNA reads as TGTGCCAGCCTCACGGGGGAGGGCGGCACTGAAGCTTTCTTT. Protein product: CASLTGEGGTEAFF.

V and J are TRBV7-9 and TRBJ2-5; 12 nucleotides agree with TRBD2. The germline gives CDR1 SEHNR, CDR2 FQNEAQ (reference sequence). The V and J ends lost 5 bases and 3 bases, in that order; junction bases with no gene match: 10. CDR3 size: 17 residues. CDR3 residues: CASSRTPTSGSEETQYF. The CDR3 bases are TGTGCCAGCAGCCGCACCCCGACTAGCGGGAGCGAAGAGACCCAGTACTTC.

J is TRBJ2-1 and V is TRBV2; 9 bases are a match to TRBD1. Germline CDR1 is SNHLY and CDR2 is FYNNEI. This CDR3 has 14 amino acids. V lost 7 bases, J lost 9 bases, and 10 bases stayed unmatched. Here the CDR3 reads CASNGGTGNREQFF. For the CDR3, the DNA is TGTGCCAGCAATGGGGGGACAGGGAACCGTGAGCAGTTCTTC.

The rearrangement uses TRBV2 and TRBJ1-2; 10 positions match TRBD1. The germline CDR1 and CDR2 sequences are SNHLY and FYNNEI. This CDR3 has 14 residues. Trimming removed 5 bases from V and 6 bases from J; junction bases left unmatched: 6. The CDR3 DNA is TGTGCCAGCAGTATTGGACAGGGGGGAGATGGCTACACCTTC. Its protein is CASSIGQGGDGYTF.